This is a list of T cell receptor beta chains from one sample in a study of neurological immune-mediated disorders. Each CDR3 protein gets one entry after TCRdb re-called the 5' RACE reads with MiXCR. The sample contains roughly 80,000 distinct CDR3 sequences, roughly 17% of which appear only once. Sequenced: PBMCs. The receptors were sampled from a woman aged 40 to 55 in good health. Each CDR3 is given without its conserved first and last residue. Each record gives: V gene, CDR3 protein.

V gene: TRBV12-3/TRBV12-4
CDR3 protein: ASSLERDTGELF

V gene: TRBV15
CDR3 protein: ATSSLQGARTEAF

V gene: TRBV12-3/TRBV12-4
CDR3 protein: ASKSQSYQETQY

V gene: TRBV11-2
CDR3 protein: ASSILWGSYEQY

V gene: TRBV20-1
CDR3 protein: SASPGGYEQY

V gene: TRBV5-1
CDR3 protein: ASSLTGIQETQY

V gene: TRBV9
CDR3 protein: ASSGGGSSDTQY

V gene: TRBV3-1
CDR3 protein: ASSQDRAHTQY

V gene: TRBV6-5
CDR3 protein: ASSYLDREGDTQY

V gene: TRBV4-2
CDR3 protein: ASSHPGDGEKLF

V gene: TRBV7-9
CDR3 protein: ASSRAAANEKLF

V gene: TRBV5-1
CDR3 protein: ASSFLTGTGVSGYT

V gene: TRBV20-1
CDR3 protein: SARDGGEPADTQY

V gene: TRBV14
CDR3 protein: ASSQGRGLSYEQY

V gene: TRBV4-3
CDR3 protein: ASSRDSGANVLT

V gene: TRBV7-9
CDR3 protein: APELYNEQF

V gene: TRBV6-6
CDR3 protein: ASSYATSGGANEQF

V gene: TRBV7-8
CDR3 protein: ASSARGLRSGDEQY

V gene: TRBV12-3/TRBV12-4
CDR3 protein: ASSYGSGGYT

V gene: TRBV10-2
CDR3 protein: ASSESLEGNTEAF

V gene: TRBV10-3
CDR3 protein: AISGGDEQF

V gene: TRBV27
CDR3 protein: ASSDGDSYEQY

V gene: TRBV21-1
CDR3 protein: ASSKARDSKHRNYGYT

V gene: TRBV12-3/TRBV12-4
CDR3 protein: ASSLSGDRGRHDYGYT

V gene: TRBV12-3/TRBV12-4
CDR3 protein: ASSSSGRYYNEQF

V gene: TRBV3-1
CDR3 protein: ASSLAAGLDEQY

V gene: TRBV12-3/TRBV12-4
CDR3 protein: ASSLNRGGARYQPQH

V gene: TRBV7-2
CDR3 protein: ASSPGSSDFDTQY

V gene: TRBV7-2
CDR3 protein: ASSLEGRTFRGEKLF

V gene: TRBV9
CDR3 protein: ASSVAGNYGYT

V gene: TRBV19
CDR3 protein: ASSDHRARSPLH

V gene: TRBV20-1
CDR3 protein: SASGGTHNEQF

V gene: TRBV29-1
CDR3 protein: SVGARGKYEQY

V gene: TRBV30
CDR3 protein: AWSKARDGISYNEQF